These 25 T cell receptor beta chains came from one sample sequenced in a study of blood T cells in healthy people across ages (dated by TCRdb to between 2014 and 2017). Library preparation employed 5' RACE. Sequencing was carried out with an Illumina HiSeq 2500. A second PCR of about 6 to 11 cycles was run with a J-beta primer mix and a sample-barcoded 5' primer. The public reads were quality trimmed at Q25 with fastp and then assembled into clones with MiXCR by TCRdb, keeping productive beta chains. Entries that share a CDR3 protein sequence are merged under the most common genes and DNA. This sample gives about 1.7 million distinct CDR3 sequences in total; approximately 30% of them show up just once. Jointly, the top ten make up approximately 7.7% of the sample. Source material: blood. The receptor source for this set is a woman aged 25 to 45 in good health.

This clonotype came up many times. A junction boundary mismatches the germline segment, possibly from a read error. This chain connects TRBV7-9 to TRBJ2-7; D not certain. This CDR3 has 12 residues. CDR1 is SEHNR, CDR2 FQNEAQ, per germline (reference sequence). The CDR3 loop reads CASSLSQYEQYF. DNA for the CDR3: TGCGCCAGCAGCTTGAGCCAGTACGAGCAGTACTTC.

In its sample, this clonotype was seen many times. The chain has TRBV12-3 or TRBV12-4 and TRBJ2-7, with TRBD1 matching 10 bases. This CDR3 spans 14 amino acids. Trimming took 6 bases from V and 0 from J; bases not matched to a gene: 2. The CDR3 region is CASRRTGGSYEQYF. CDR3 DNA sequence: TGTGCCAGCAGACGGACAGGGGGCTCCTACGAGCAGTACTTC.

The chain has TRBV12-3 or TRBV12-4 and TRBJ1-1, with D unclear. V was shortened by 10 bases and J by 0 bases, with 9 bases between the two germline ends. The CDR3 runs to 12 residues. The CDR3 region has the DNA TGTGCCACCGAGGCCATGAACACTGAAGCTTTCTTT. Amino acid sequence: CATEAMNTEAFF.

This clonotype has a handful of counts. The chain recombines TRBV7-9 with TRBJ2-7; TRBD1 agrees at 9 bases. V was clipped by 1 base and J by 6 bases; unmatched bases: 7. The germline CDR1 and CDR2 sequences are SEHNR and FQNEAQ (reference sequence). The CDR3 length is 15 residues. CDR3 loop: CASSLVRDRAGEQYF. The CDR3 coding sequence is TGTGCCAGCAGCTTAGTGCGGGACAGGGCTGGCGAGCAGTACTTC.

The V call is TRBV24-1, the J call TRBJ2-1; 7 bases are shared with TRBD1. Losses at the gene ends were 6 bases for V and 8 bases for J; bases not matched to a gene: 12. Germline-derived CDR1 and CDR2 are KGHDR and SFDVKD. CDR3 length equals 15 residues. CDR3 amino acids: CATSRSGGPSDEQFF. CDR3 DNA sequence: TGTGCCACCAGTCGGTCAGGGGGTCCCTCGGATGAGCAGTTCTTC.

In this sample, this clonotype turned up a few times. This chain connects TRBV5-1 to TRBJ1-2; 9 positions agree with TRBD1. The germline gives CDR1 SGHRS, CDR2 YFSETQ. V trimming: 0 bases; J trimming: 0 bases; junction bases outside the gene matches: 9. The CDR3 is 18 residues long. The CDR3 is CASSLEPTGGTANYGYTF. CDR3 nucleotide sequence: TGCGCCAGCAGCTTGGAACCGACAGGGGGTACTGCTAACTATGGCTACACCTTC.

This sequence joins TRBV11-2 and TRBJ2-5, with D unresolved. V shed 6 bases and J shed 5 bases, with 16 bases lying between them. CDR3 size: 14 residues. The germline gives CDR1 SGHAT, CDR2 FQNNGV. The CDR3 DNA follows: TGTGCCAGCAGACCCGAAGTCTATGGGGAGACCCAGTACTTC. It specifies CASRPEVYGETQYF.

This clonotype was observed a few times. This chain connects TRBV6-5 to TRBJ1-1; tentative D call: TRBD1 (5 bases). Trimming shortened V by 3 bases and J by 2 bases, and 10 bases separated the two germline ends. The CDR3 has 14 residues. Germline CDR1 reads MNHEY; CDR2 reads SVGAGI. The CDR3 sequence is CASSYPGPNTEAFF. For the CDR3, the DNA is TGTGCCAGCAGTTATCCGGGACCTAACACTGAAGCTTTCTTT.

V and J are TRBV28 and TRBJ2-7; 8 bases are shared with TRBD2. Trimming at V came to 3 bases and at J to 6 bases, leaving 13 bases not matched to a gene. Germline CDR1 and CDR2: MDHEN and SYDVKM. The CDR3 length is 16 residues. The CDR3 coding sequence is TGTGCCAGCAGTTTCACTAGCGGACTCGGTGTGGGCGAGCAGTACTTC. Residues: CASSFTSGLGVGEQYF. Combining the CDR3 with reference TRBV28 and TRBJ2-7 gives the whole variable domain DVKVTQSSRYLVKRTGEKVFLECVQDMDHENMFWYRQDPGLGLRLIYFSYDVKMKEKGDIPEGYSVSREKKERFSLILESASTNQTSMYLCASSFTSGLGVGEQYFGPGTRLTVT.

This clonotype was detected a few times. The rearrangement links TRBV18 to TRBJ1-1; the D is unclear. This CDR3 contains 13 residues. The V end was cut by 2 bases, the J end by 1 base, with 5 bases between. Per the germline V gene, CDR1 is KGHSH and CDR2 is LQKENI. The CDR3 loop is CASSPVANTEAFF. CDR3 nucleotide sequence: TGTGCCAGCTCACCAGTGGCGAACACTGAAGCTTTCTTT.

This clonotype has a count of ten or more. The J gene is TRBJ2-5, the V gene TRBV6-6; 7 bases agree with TRBD2. Germline CDR1 is MNHNY and CDR2 is SVGAGI (reference sequence). CDR3 length: 14 amino acids. Trimming took 7 bases from V and 4 from J; bases not matched to a gene: 9. CDR3 coding DNA: TGTGCCAGCACCCTCCTCTCGGGGGGAGAGACCCAGTACTTC. This gives the protein CASTLLSGGETQYF.

This clonotype was observed a single time. A much bigger clone sits one base away, suggesting this may be a read error. For the CDR3, the DNA is TGTGCCAGCGGGACATTAGGCTACGAGCAGTACTTC. Translated, it gives CASGTLGYEQYF. The chain recombines TRBV28 with TRBJ2-7, with TRBD1 as a possible D gene (6 bases). The CDR3 spans 12 residues. V gave up 8 bases and J gave up 3 bases, with 11 bases separating them. Germline CDR1 MDHEN, CDR2 SYDVKM.

The chain is built from TRBV24-1 and TRBJ2-7; either TRBD1 or TRBD2 may fit D (5 bases each). This CDR3 has 15 residues. Trimming took 2 bases from V and 2 from J, leaving 12 bases between them. CDR1 and CDR2 from the germline V gene are KGHDR and SFDVKD. CDR3 residues: CATSDSTGATYEQYF. CDR3 nucleotides: TGTGCCACCAGTGATTCGACCGGGGCGACCTACGAGCAGTACTTC.

The chain carries TRBV6-5 and TRBJ2-3; 12 bases align to TRBD2. The germline V gene has CDR1 MNHEY and CDR2 SVGAGI. The CDR3 contains 15 residues. V was clipped by 10 bases and J by 3 bases; unmatched bases: 8. The CDR3 DNA reads TGTGCCACTCAGACTAGCGGGGGCCGTACAGATACGCAGTATTTT. It encodes CATQTSGGRTDTQYF.

A word on this clonotype: The junction departs from germline at one end; a sequencing error may be responsible. V usage is TRBV5-1 and J usage is TRBJ2-5; no firm D call. With the DNA end fitting TRBJ2-7 better, the J assignment may be wrong. Germline values: CDR1 SGHRS, CDR2 YFSETQ. The CDR3 totals 13 residues. CDR3 in amino acids: CASSLEWSCEQYF. In DNA form, the CDR3 reads TGCGCCAGCAGCTTGGAGTGGTCCTGCGAGCAGTACTTC.

The table lists this clonotype with many counts. The chain couples TRBV12-3 or TRBV12-4 to TRBJ2-7; D remains ambiguous. The CDR3 has 11 amino acids. V gave up 3 bases and J gave up 6 bases, with 6 bases separating them. The CDR3 DNA reads as TGTGCCAGCAGTTTGACTGCCGAGCAGTACTTC. Its protein product is CASSLTAEQYF.

In its sample, this clonotype was seen a few times. The gene calls are TRBV4-1 and TRBJ1-5, with D unresolved. The CDR3 totals 16 residues. Germline-derived CDR1 and CDR2 are MGHRA and YSYEKL. Between the trimmed V and J ends, which lost 1 base and 0 bases, there was a span of 10 bases. The CDR3 spells CASSQAGYSSNQPQHF. The CDR3 coding sequence is TGCGCCAGCAGCCAAGCTGGGTACAGTAGCAATCAGCCCCAGCATTTT.

This clonotype turned up a few times. The chain combines TRBV4-3 with TRBJ2-7, with 10 bases aligning to TRBD2. CDR1 is LGHNA, CDR2 YSLEER, per germline. V was pared by 2 bases and J by 4 bases, with 17 bases of the junction left unmatched. The CDR3 contains 19 residues. CDR3 bases: TGCGCCAGCAGCCAAAGCCTAGTAAGAGCGGGAGGGCCTATATACGAGCAGTACTTC. This gives the protein CASSQSLVRAGGPIYEQYF.

The rearrangement uses TRBV18 and TRBJ2-3, with 11 nucleotides matching TRBD1. The ends lost 6 bases at V and 4 bases at J; junction bases unmatched: 9. This CDR3 region has 16 residues. Germline CDR1 KGHSH, CDR2 LQKENI. The CDR3 is CASSRQDRGHPDTQYF. CDR3 bases: TGTGCCAGCTCGCGGCAGGACAGGGGGCACCCAGATACGCAGTATTTT.

This clonotype was recorded a few times. CDR3 in amino acids: CASTTSGTPGAINEQFF. The CDR3 region has the DNA TGTGCCAGCACGACTAGCGGGACCCCCGGGGCCATCAATGAGCAGTTCTTC. The chain combines TRBV2 with TRBJ2-1, with 11 bases fitting TRBD2. Per germline, CDR1 SNHLY and CDR2 FYNNEI. This CDR3 contains 17 residues. Germline trimming cut 7 bases from V and 6 bases from J; bases unmatched to any gene: 14.

This chain uses TRBV7-9 with TRBJ2-1; D gene unclear. The germline gives CDR1 SEHNR, CDR2 FQNEAQ (reference sequence). V lost 4 bases and J lost 6, with 7 bases in between. The CDR3 extends over 12 amino acids. The CDR3 DNA reads TGTGCCAGCAGCTCCCCCATCAATGAGCAGTTCTTC. Protein: CASSSPINEQFF.

This clonotype has only one observation. The chain carries TRBV2 and TRBJ1-1, with a weak D call TRBD1 (5 bases). This CDR3 has 14 amino acids. In germline, CDR1 is SNHLY, CDR2 FYNNEI. Trimming pared 3 bases from V and 4 bases from J, leaving 12 bases between. CDR3 bases: TGTGCCAGCAGTGAGGTTGCAGGGAGCACTGAAGCTTTCTTT. This translates into CASSEVAGSTEAFF.

Concerning this clonotype: An end of the junction does not agree with germline; a read error may underlie this. The chain has TRBV20-1 and TRBJ1-1, with a tentative D call TRBD1 (5 bases). The CDR3 covers 13 residues. Germline V gene sequence: CDR1 DFQATT, CDR2 SNEGSKA (reference sequence). The CDR3 nucleotides read TGCAGTGCTCGAGACGGACTCGACGGGGGAGCTTTCTTT. Its translation: CSARDGLDGGAFF.

The chain combines TRBV25-1 with TRBJ2-4; no firm D call. The end of the DNA fits TRBJ2-5 better, so the J call may be wrong. The CDR3 runs 17 residues. Per germline, CDR1 MGHDK and CDR2 SYGVNS. CDR3 region: CASSGIPSAPPQETQYF. The CDR3 DNA reads as TGTGCCAGCAGTGGTATCCCGTCGGCTCCCCCTCAAGAGACCCAGTACTTC.

The rearrangement joins TRBV20-1 to TRBJ2-7; TRBD1 matches 8 bases. Germline loops: CDR1 DFQATT, CDR2 SNEGSKA (reference sequence). The V gene end was trimmed by 6 bases and the J gene end by 2 bases; junction bases not matched to a gene: 12. This CDR3 has 15 amino acids. The DNA for the CDR3 is TGCAGTGCATACACCCGACAGGGGCGGACCTACGAGCAGTACTTC. This gives the protein CSAYTRQGRTYEQYF.